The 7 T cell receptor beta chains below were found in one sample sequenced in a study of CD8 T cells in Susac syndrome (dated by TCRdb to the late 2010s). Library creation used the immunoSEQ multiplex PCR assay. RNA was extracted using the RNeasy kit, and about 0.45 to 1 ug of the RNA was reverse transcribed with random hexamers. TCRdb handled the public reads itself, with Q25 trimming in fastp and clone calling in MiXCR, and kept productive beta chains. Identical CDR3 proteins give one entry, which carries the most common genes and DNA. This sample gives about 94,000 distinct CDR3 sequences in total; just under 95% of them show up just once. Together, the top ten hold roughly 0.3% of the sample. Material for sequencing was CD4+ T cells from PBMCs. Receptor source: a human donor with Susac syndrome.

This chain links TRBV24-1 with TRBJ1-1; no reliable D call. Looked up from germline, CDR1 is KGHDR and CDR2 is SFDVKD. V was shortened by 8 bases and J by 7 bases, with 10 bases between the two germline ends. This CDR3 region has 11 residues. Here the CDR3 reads CATTYGDEAFF. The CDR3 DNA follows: TGTGCCACCACATACGGGGATGAAGCTTTCTTT.

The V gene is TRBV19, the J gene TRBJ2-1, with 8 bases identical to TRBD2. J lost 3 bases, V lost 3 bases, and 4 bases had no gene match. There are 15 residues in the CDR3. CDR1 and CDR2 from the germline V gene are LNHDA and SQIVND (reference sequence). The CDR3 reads CASSMSAGGYNEQFF. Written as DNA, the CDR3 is TGTGCCAGTAGTATGTCTGCGGGGGGCTACAATGAGCAGTTCTTC.

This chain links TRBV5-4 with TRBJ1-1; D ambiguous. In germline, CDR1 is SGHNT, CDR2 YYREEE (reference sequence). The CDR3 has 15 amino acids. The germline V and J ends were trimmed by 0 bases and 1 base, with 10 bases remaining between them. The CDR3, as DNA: TGTGCCAGCAGCTTGGGCGGGATTGCGAACACTGAAGCTTTCTTT. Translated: CASSLGGIANTEAFF.

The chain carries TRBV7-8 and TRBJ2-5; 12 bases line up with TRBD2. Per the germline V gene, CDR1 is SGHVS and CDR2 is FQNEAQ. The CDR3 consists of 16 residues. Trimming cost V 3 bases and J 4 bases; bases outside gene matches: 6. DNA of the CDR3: TGTGCCAGCAGCTTTGGGACTAGCGGGCCCCCAGAGACCCAGTACTTC. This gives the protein CASSFGTSGPPETQYF.

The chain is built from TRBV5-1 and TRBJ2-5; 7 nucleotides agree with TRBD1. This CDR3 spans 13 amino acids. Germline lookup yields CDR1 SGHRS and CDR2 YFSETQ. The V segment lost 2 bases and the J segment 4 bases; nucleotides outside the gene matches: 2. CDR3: CASSFDRVETQYF. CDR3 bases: TGCGCCAGCAGCTTTGACAGGGTAGAGACCCAGTACTTC.

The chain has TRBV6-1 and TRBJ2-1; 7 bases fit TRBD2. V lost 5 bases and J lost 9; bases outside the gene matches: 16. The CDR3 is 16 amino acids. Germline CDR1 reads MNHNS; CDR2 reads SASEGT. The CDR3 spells CASSPRAGGGGGEQFF. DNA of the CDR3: TGTGCCAGCAGTCCCAGAGCGGGCGGGGGAGGAGGTGAGCAGTTCTTC.

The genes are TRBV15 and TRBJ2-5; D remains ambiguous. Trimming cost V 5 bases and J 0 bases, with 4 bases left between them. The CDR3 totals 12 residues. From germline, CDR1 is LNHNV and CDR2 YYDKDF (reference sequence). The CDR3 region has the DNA TGTGCCACCAGCGCGTACCAAGAGACCCAGTACTTC. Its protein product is CATSAYQETQYF.